The entry below gives a single T cell receptor beta chain sequence along with its context. The antigen is unknown. Terminally differentiated effector memory CD45RA+ cells were left out of the naive CD8 fraction, which was CD45RO-negative and positively selected for CCR7. TCRdb keeps only in-frame clones here, not all; method: immunoSEQ multiplex PCR. The table lists nearly 600,000 clones, around 95% of them singletons. These data belong to a study of shared clonotypes between healthy human individuals. Study as a whole: Aged 18 to 49, the donors were two women and a few men. Each donor's CD8 memory used one plate, CD8 naive two, each CD4 subset three. Findings of the study overall: Despite large depth, sorted-subset datasets appeared incompletely sequenced. Generation probabilities were higher for clonotypes shared across all four sorted-subset donors than for unshared ones.

This CDR3 contains 13 residues. CDR1 and CDR2 (germline): SGHNT, YYREEE (reference sequence). V lost 2 bases and J 0 bases, leaving 5 bases between the germline ends. The receptor was derived from a woman in her thirties in good health. Sequencing was performed on naive CD8+ T cells sorted from blood. The chain links TRBV5-4 to TRBJ1-1; D not certain. CDR3 bases: TGTGCCAGCAGCTTTAGCATGAACACTGAAGCTTTCTTT. This sequence encodes CASSFSMNTEAFF.